This TCR beta chain was captured in a study of OX40 agonist ivuxolimab in advanced cancers. About the study as a whole: Ivuxolimab was an agonistic, fully human IgG2 monoclonal antibody directed against OX40 (CD134), a costimulatory receptor. Peripheral TCRbeta sequencing aimed to test whether ivuxolimab altered TCR sequence diversity and caused clonal T-cell expansion. Patients were allowed to have had prior anti-PD-1, anti-PD-L1 or anti-CTLA-4 therapy, and more than 30% of the dose-escalation patients had previously received checkpoint inhibitors. The paper reports the monotherapy dose-escalation portion (N of about 51 patients) of the phase I ivuxolimab trial. Partial responses occurred in three dose-escalation patients: two with cutaneous melanoma and one with hepatocellular carcinoma. Intravenous ivuxolimab was administered to patients every 2 weeks at six dose levels: 0.01, 0.1, 0.3, 1.5, 3 and 10 mg/kg. Of the approximately 53 patients in dose escalation, about 20 had hepatocellular carcinoma, around 15 had melanoma, 9 had renal cell carcinoma and 9 had head and neck cancer. The dose-escalation cohort was roughly 80% male with a mean age of 60 years, ranging from roughly 20 to 80.

To sequence the TCRbeta CDR3 region, genomic DNA was isolated from the sorted cells. The immunoSEQ Assay was used to sequence the TCRbeta CDR3 regions. The table comes from immuneACCESS by way of TCRdb, which keeps in-frame sequences with V and J called. Part of the clones is missing from these tables; in studies checked, under half for an unresolved V gene and the rest for unknown reasons. The sample table shows tens of thousands of clones, and approximately 90% are seen once. The top ten clones comprise 0.55% to 0.8% of the sample. In the case of this clone: Its recognized antigen is unknown. Base-call qualities are not available, and no considerably larger clone is one nucleotide away.

The trial excluded patients who had a history of autoimmune disease or who were on systemic immunosuppression. In every dose cohort, peripheral blood was drawn for TCR sequencing at baseline, cycle 4 day 1, and cycle 7 day 1. Samples came from an open-label, multicenter, first-in-human phase I dose-escalation trial of ivuxolimab. Adults with locally advanced or metastatic melanoma, renal cell carcinoma, hepatocellular carcinoma or head and neck squamous cell carcinoma were enrolled in the trial. CD4+ and CD8+ T cells were sorted separately from peripheral blood before TCR sequencing. Study-wide conclusions, independent of this receptor: After ivuxolimab, CD8+ T cells had more expanded clones than CD4+ T cells on average. In the 0.1-3.0 mg/kg groups, partial responders were among the patients with the lowest normalized peripheral clonal expansion, particularly in CD8+ T cells. Clonal expansion of both CD4+ and CD8+ blood T cells was observed from baseline to week 6 at doses 0.1 to 3.0 mg/kg. The antigen specificity of the peripheral T cells that underwent clonal expansion was not determined. Low levels of normalized T-cell clonal expansion were also seen in some patients who did not respond.

The sample here was CD4+ or CD8+ T cells sorted from blood, taken in a trial of the OX40 agonist ivuxolimab. This clonotype originated in an adult with an advanced solid tumor such as melanoma, head and neck, liver or kidney cancer.

CDR3 region: CASSSGLAGGFETQYF. The bases are TGTGCCAGCAGTTCGGGACTAGCGGGAGGGTTTGAGACCCAGTACTTC. The receptor chain draws on TRBV27 and TRBJ2-5, with 16 central nucleotides matching TRBD2. V ends up 4 bases short and J 5 bases short, with an unmatched junction base count of 4. From a lookup of the germline V gene (reference sequence), CDR1 and CDR2 are MNHEY and SMNVEV. Its CDR3 holds 16 amino acids, cysteine through phenylalanine. Only the CDR3 part of the read is kept: 48 bases, read in frame from the first base.